This is a list of T cell receptor beta chains from one sample in a study of T cells in Graves' hyperthyroidism and ophthalmopathy. TCRdb used MiXCR to reprocess the multiplex PCR reads, holding one entry per CDR3 protein. The sample contains 450,000 to 700,000 distinct CDR3 sequences, about 45% of which appear only once. Sequencing was done on a sample of peripheral blood or thyroid tissue (not recorded which). All receptors derive from an adult woman with Graves' disease, either hyperthyroidism or ophthalmopathy (not recorded which). CDR3s include the opening cysteine and the closing phenylalanine or tryptophan. D genes are given only for firm matches. Rows may omit the clone size; those that give it use once, few, many or a size class.

len: 15
j_gene: TRBJ2-7
v_gene: TRBV4-1
d_gene: .
abundance: .
CDR3aa: CASSQDTGSPYEQYF
CDR3nt: TGCGCCAGCAGCCAAGATACCGGGAGCCCCTACGAGCAGTACTTC

len: 16
j_gene: TRBJ2-2
v_gene: TRBV25-1
d_gene: TRBD1
abundance: .
CDR3aa: CASGTGVMRDTGELFF
CDR3nt: TGTGCCAGCGGGACAGGGGTGATGCGAGACACCGGGGAGCTGTTTTTT

len: 17
j_gene: TRBJ1-1
v_gene: TRBV12-3/TRBV12-4
d_gene: TRBD1
abundance: many
CDR3aa: CASSPGGQGTSGTEAFF
CDR3nt: TGTGCCAGCAGCCCGGGAGGACAGGGTACCTCGGGCACTGAAGCTTTCTTT

len: 14
j_gene: TRBJ2-5
v_gene: TRBV2
d_gene: .
abundance: .
CDR3aa: CASSEYWEIGTQYF
CDR3nt: TGTGCCAGCAGTGAATATTGGGAGATTGGGACCCAGTACTTC

len: 15
j_gene: TRBJ2-7
v_gene: TRBV11-2
d_gene: TRBD2
abundance: many
CDR3aa: CASSAQTGGRGEQYF
CDR3nt: TGTGCCAGCAGCGCCCAAACTGGCGGGAGAGGCGAGCAGTACTTC

len: 16
j_gene: TRBJ2-7
v_gene: TRBV5-1
d_gene: TRBD2
abundance: many
CDR3aa: CASSLFLGGPSGEQYF
CDR3nt: TGCGCCAGCAGCTTGTTCCTGGGAGGGCCTTCGGGAGAGCAGTACTTC

len: 15
j_gene: TRBJ1-5
v_gene: TRBV10-3
d_gene: .
abundance: few
CDR3aa: CAISERGASNQPQHF
CDR3nt: TGTGCCATCAGTGAACGGGGGGCGAGCAATCAGCCCCAGCATTTT

len: 16
j_gene: TRBJ2-6
v_gene: TRBV27
d_gene: .
abundance: .
CDR3aa: CASSSLDGSEANVLTF
CDR3nt: TGTGCCAGCAGTTCCCTGGACGGCTCTGAGGCCAACGTCCTGACTTTC

len: 14
j_gene: TRBJ1-5
v_gene: TRBV12-3/TRBV12-4
d_gene: .
abundance: .
CDR3aa: CASTRAAGNQPQHF
CDR3nt: TGTGCCAGCACCCGGGCCGCGGGCAATCAGCCCCAGCATTTT

len: 14
j_gene: TRBJ1-2
v_gene: TRBV7-9
d_gene: .
abundance: .
CDR3aa: CASPWALANYGYTF
CDR3nt: TGTGCCAGCCCCTGGGCCTTAGCTAACTATGGCTACACCTTC

len: 13
j_gene: TRBJ2-1
v_gene: TRBV7-9
d_gene: .
abundance: few
CDR3aa: CASSLQGGSEQFF
CDR3nt: TGTGCCAGCAGCCTCCAGGGGGGGAGTGAGCAGTTCTTC

len: 12
j_gene: TRBJ2-7
v_gene: TRBV7-9
d_gene: .
abundance: many
CDR3aa: CASSLGLNEQYF
CDR3nt: TGTGCCAGCAGCTTAGGCCTCAACGAGCAGTACTTC

len: 16
j_gene: TRBJ2-5
v_gene: TRBV7-4
d_gene: TRBD2
abundance: .
CDR3aa: CASSTGTSGNQETQYF
CDR3nt: TGTGCCAGCAGCACCGGGACTAGCGGAAACCAAGAGACCCAGTACTTC

len: 16
j_gene: TRBJ2-7
v_gene: TRBV6-6
d_gene: .
abundance: many
CDR3aa: CASSYEAGSFSYEQYF
CDR3nt: TGTGCCAGCAGTTACGAGGCTGGTAGCTTCTCCTACGAGCAGTACTTC

len: 11
j_gene: TRBJ2-5
v_gene: TRBV6-4
d_gene: .
abundance: .
CDR3aa: CASRSEKTQYF
CDR3nt: TGTGCCAGCCGAAGTGAAAAGACCCAGTACTTC

len: 15
j_gene: TRBJ2-5
v_gene: TRBV24-1
d_gene: TRBD1
abundance: few
CDR3aa: CAIRVRGQGQETQYF
CDR3nt: TGTGCCATCAGGGTCCGCGGACAGGGACAAGAGACCCAGTACTTC

len: 15
j_gene: TRBJ1-2
v_gene: TRBV10-3
d_gene: .
abundance: once
CDR3aa: CAISEGGPGVYGYTF
CDR3nt: TGTGCCATCAGTGAGGGGGGGCCGGGGGTCTATGGCTACACCTTC

len: 14
j_gene: TRBJ2-5
v_gene: TRBV9
d_gene: .
abundance: .
CDR3aa: CASSVVRDMGTQYF
CDR3nt: TGTGCCAGCAGCGTAGTGCGGGACATGGGGACCCAGTACTTC

len: 17
j_gene: TRBJ1-4
v_gene: TRBV10-3
d_gene: .
abundance: .
CDR3aa: CAISDPTAGQLNEKLFF
CDR3nt: TGTGCCATCAGTGACCCAACGGCGGGACAACTTAATGAAAAACTGTTTTTT

len: 15
j_gene: TRBJ2-3
v_gene: TRBV6-1
d_gene: TRBD2
abundance: .
CDR3aa: CASSQTSGNTDTQYF
CDR3nt: TGTGCCAGCAGTCAAACTAGCGGGAACACAGATACGCAGTATTTT

len: 13
j_gene: TRBJ2-7
v_gene: TRBV6-5
d_gene: TRBD1
abundance: .
CDR3aa: CASSYRQGGEQYF
CDR3nt: TGTGCCAGCAGTTACAGACAGGGTGGCGAGCAGTACTTC

len: 17
j_gene: TRBJ2-6
v_gene: TRBV5-1
d_gene: .
abundance: .
CDR3aa: CASSSRGGGSGANVLTF
CDR3nt: TGCGCCAGCAGCTCCAGGGGGGGCGGGTCTGGGGCCAACGTCCTGACTTTC

len: 14
j_gene: TRBJ1-2
v_gene: TRBV27
d_gene: .
abundance: many
CDR3aa: CASSFDRSNYGYTF
CDR3nt: TGTGCCAGCAGTTTCGACAGATCTAACTATGGCTACACCTTC

len: 14
j_gene: TRBJ1-4
v_gene: TRBV25-1
d_gene: .
abundance: .
CDR3aa: CASKAGPFNEKLFF
CDR3nt: TGTGCCAGCAAGGCCGGACCCTTTAATGAAAAACTGTTTTTT

len: 15
j_gene: TRBJ2-7
v_gene: TRBV14
d_gene: .
abundance: .
CDR3aa: CASSRSGDSPGEQYF
CDR3nt: TGTGCCAGCAGCCGATCGGGGGACTCACCGGGAGAGCAGTACTTC

len: 15
j_gene: TRBJ2-5
v_gene: TRBV28
d_gene: .
abundance: .
CDR3aa: CASSTFSGAQETQYF
CDR3nt: TGTGCCAGCAGCACATTTTCGGGGGCACAAGAGACCCAGTACTTC

len: 13
j_gene: TRBJ2-7
v_gene: TRBV7-2
d_gene: .
abundance: .
CDR3aa: CASSPPRPGEQYF
CDR3nt: TGTGCCAGCAGCCCACCTCGTCCTGGTGAGCAGTACTTC

len: 16
j_gene: TRBJ1-6
v_gene: TRBV20-1
d_gene: TRBD1
abundance: .
CDR3aa: CSALDRGFTNNSPLHF
CDR3nt: TGCAGTGCTTTAGACAGGGGCTTTACAAATAATTCACCCCTCCACTTT

len: 14
j_gene: TRBJ2-5
v_gene: TRBV2
d_gene: TRBD1
abundance: .
CDR3aa: CASGQQGAWETQYF
CDR3nt: TGTGCCAGCGGCCAACAGGGGGCATGGGAGACCCAGTACTTC

len: 15
j_gene: TRBJ2-7
v_gene: TRBV27
d_gene: TRBD2
abundance: .
CDR3aa: CASSSERGRPYEQYF
CDR3nt: TGTGCCAGCAGTTCCGAGCGGGGGAGACCCTACGAGCAGTACTTC

len: 12
j_gene: TRBJ2-7
v_gene: TRBV12-1
d_gene: .
abundance: .
CDR3aa: CASSFLAAEQYF
CDR3nt: TGTGCCAGCAGCTTTTTGGCGGCTGAGCAGTACTTC

len: 13
j_gene: TRBJ2-7
v_gene: TRBV7-9
d_gene: .
abundance: .
CDR3aa: CASGGADSYEQYF
CDR3nt: TGTGCCAGCGGGGGGGCTGATTCCTACGAGCAGTACTTC

len: 12
j_gene: TRBJ2-1
v_gene: TRBV7-9
d_gene: TRBD2
abundance: .
CDR3aa: CASSLGGGEQFF
CDR3nt: TGTGCCAGCAGCTTGGGCGGGGGTGAGCAGTTCTTC

len: 13
j_gene: TRBJ2-7
v_gene: TRBV7-9
d_gene: .
abundance: many
CDR3aa: CASSLDETYEQYF
CDR3nt: TGTGCCAGCAGCTTAGACGAAACCTACGAGCAGTACTTC

len: 16
j_gene: TRBJ2-3
v_gene: TRBV24-1
d_gene: .
abundance: .
CDR3aa: CATSDSWTARTDTQYF
CDR3nt: TGTGCCACCAGTGATTCGTGGACAGCCCGCACAGATACGCAGTATTTT

len: 16
j_gene: TRBJ2-2
v_gene: TRBV20-1
d_gene: TRBD1
abundance: many
CDR3aa: CSAFRRDRADTGELFF
CDR3nt: TGCAGTGCGTTCCGCCGGGACAGGGCGGACACCGGGGAGCTGTTTTTT

len: 13
j_gene: TRBJ1-5
v_gene: TRBV30
d_gene: .
abundance: once
CDR3aa: CAWSVRSNQPQHF
CDR3nt: TGTGCCTGGAGTGTACGTAGCAATCAGCCCCAGCATTTT

len: 12
j_gene: TRBJ2-5
v_gene: TRBV29-1
d_gene: TRBD2
abundance: few
CDR3aa: CSLWTGGETQYF
CDR3nt: TGCAGCTTATGGACGGGAGGGGAGACCCAGTACTTC

len: 15
j_gene: TRBJ2-5
v_gene: TRBV5-6
d_gene: .
abundance: .
CDR3aa: CASSPSGGTGETQYF
CDR3nt: TGTGCCAGCAGCCCGTCGGGGGGGACAGGGGAGACCCAGTACTTC

len: 14
j_gene: TRBJ2-5
v_gene: TRBV25-1
d_gene: .
abundance: .
CDR3aa: CASSQWGHRETQYF
CDR3nt: TGCGCCAGCAGCCAATGGGGACATCGAGAGACCCAGTACTTC

len: 16
j_gene: TRBJ2-6
v_gene: TRBV6-5
d_gene: TRBD1
abundance: .
CDR3aa: CASRPGQSSGANVLTF
CDR3nt: TGTGCCAGCAGACCGGGACAGAGCTCTGGGGCCAACGTCCTGACTTTC

len: 16
j_gene: TRBJ1-5
v_gene: TRBV2
d_gene: TRBD1
abundance: .
CDR3aa: CASTRRGDRPNQPQHF
CDR3nt: TGTGCCAGCACTCGGCGTGGGGACAGGCCAAATCAGCCCCAGCATTTT

len: 13
j_gene: TRBJ1-1
v_gene: TRBV5-1
d_gene: .
abundance: many
CDR3aa: CASSFPGGTEAFF
CDR3nt: TGCGCCAGCAGCTTTCCGGGGGGGACTGAAGCTTTCTTT

len: 15
j_gene: TRBJ2-7
v_gene: TRBV28
d_gene: TRBD2
abundance: .
CDR3aa: CASSPLAAFSYEQYF
CDR3nt: TGTGCCAGCAGTCCACTAGCGGCTTTCTCCTACGAGCAGTACTTC

len: 12
j_gene: TRBJ1-1
v_gene: TRBV25-1
d_gene: .
abundance: few
CDR3aa: CASSRPNTEAFF
CDR3nt: TGTGCCAGCAGTCGGCCGAACACTGAAGCTTTCTTT

len: 17
j_gene: TRBJ1-1
v_gene: TRBV24-1
d_gene: TRBD1
abundance: .
CDR3aa: CATSDPRQGARNTEAFF
CDR3nt: TGTGCCACCAGTGACCCCCGACAGGGGGCGAGGAACACTGAAGCTTTCTTT

len: 20
j_gene: TRBJ1-4
v_gene: TRBV15
d_gene: TRBD1
abundance: .
CDR3aa: CATSRSSRQGGGRPDEKLFF
CDR3nt: TGTGCCACCAGCAGATCCAGTCGACAGGGAGGGGGTAGGCCAGATGAAAAACTGTTTTTT

len: 15
j_gene: TRBJ1-5
v_gene: TRBV28
d_gene: TRBD1
abundance: .
CDR3aa: CASLHPGQGYQPQHF
CDR3nt: TGTGCCAGTTTACATCCGGGACAGGGGTATCAGCCCCAGCATTTT

len: 16
j_gene: TRBJ2-7
v_gene: TRBV5-8
d_gene: TRBD1
abundance: many
CDR3aa: CASSLAGTEGYYEQYF
CDR3nt: TGTGCCAGCAGCTTGGCCGGGACAGAGGGATACTACGAGCAGTACTTC

len: 12
j_gene: TRBJ1-5
v_gene: TRBV5-6
d_gene: .
abundance: .
CDR3aa: CASSLGVGPQHF
CDR3nt: TGTGCCAGCAGCTTGGGAGTTGGGCCCCAGCATTTT

len: 16
j_gene: TRBJ1-5
v_gene: TRBV12-3/TRBV12-4
d_gene: .
abundance: many
CDR3aa: CASSFSVHGGNQPQHF
CDR3nt: TGTGCCAGCAGTTTTTCGGTTCATGGGGGCAATCAGCCCCAGCATTTT

len: 13
j_gene: TRBJ2-7
v_gene: TRBV2
d_gene: TRBD2
abundance: .
CDR3aa: CARDGTSEYEQYF
CDR3nt: TGTGCTAGAGATGGGACTAGCGAATACGAGCAGTACTTC

len: 18
j_gene: TRBJ1-3
v_gene: TRBV5-1
d_gene: TRBD1
abundance: many
CDR3aa: CASSFRDRAANPGNTIYF
CDR3nt: TGCGCCAGCAGCTTCCGGGACAGGGCCGCCAACCCAGGAAACACCATATATTTT